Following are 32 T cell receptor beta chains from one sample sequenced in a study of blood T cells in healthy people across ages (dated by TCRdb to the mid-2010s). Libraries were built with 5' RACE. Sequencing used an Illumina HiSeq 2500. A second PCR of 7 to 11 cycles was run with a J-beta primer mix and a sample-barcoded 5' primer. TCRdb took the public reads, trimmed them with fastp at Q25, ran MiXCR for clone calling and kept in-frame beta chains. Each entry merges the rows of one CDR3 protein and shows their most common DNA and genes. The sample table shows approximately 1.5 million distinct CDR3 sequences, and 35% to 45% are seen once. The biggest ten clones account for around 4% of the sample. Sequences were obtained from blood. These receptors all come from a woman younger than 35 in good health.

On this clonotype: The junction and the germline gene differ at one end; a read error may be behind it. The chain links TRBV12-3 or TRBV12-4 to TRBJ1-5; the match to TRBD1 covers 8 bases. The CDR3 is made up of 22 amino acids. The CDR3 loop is CAGSLALRGRGLLFDSNQPQHF. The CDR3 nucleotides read TGTGCCGGCAGTTTAGCGCTAAGGGGCAGGGGGCTTCTATTCGATAGCAATCAGCCCCAGCATTTT.

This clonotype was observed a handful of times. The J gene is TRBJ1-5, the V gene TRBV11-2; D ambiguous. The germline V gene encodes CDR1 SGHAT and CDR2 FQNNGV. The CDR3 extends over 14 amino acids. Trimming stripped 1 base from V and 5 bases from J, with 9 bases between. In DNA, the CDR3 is TGTGCCAGCAGCTTAGGTTTCCGGGATCAGCCCCAGCATTTT. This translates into CASSLGFRDQPQHF.

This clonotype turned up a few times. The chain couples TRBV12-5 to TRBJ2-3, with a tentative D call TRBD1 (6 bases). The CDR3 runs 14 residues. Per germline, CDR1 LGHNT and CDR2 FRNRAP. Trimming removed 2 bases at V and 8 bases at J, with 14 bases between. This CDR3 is CASGLLPTGGTQYF. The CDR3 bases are TGTGCTAGTGGTTTGCTTCCGACAGGAGGTACGCAGTATTTT.

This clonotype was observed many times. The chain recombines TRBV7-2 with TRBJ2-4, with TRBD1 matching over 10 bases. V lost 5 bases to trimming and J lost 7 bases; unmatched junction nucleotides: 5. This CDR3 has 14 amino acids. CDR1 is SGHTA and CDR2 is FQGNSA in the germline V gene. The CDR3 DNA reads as TGTGCCAGCAGCCCAGGACAGGGGGGGAACATTCAGTACTTC. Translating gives CASSPGQGGNIQYF. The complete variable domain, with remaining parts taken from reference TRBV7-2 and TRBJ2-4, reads GAGVSQSPSNKVTEKGKDVELRCDPISGHTALYWYRQSLGQGLEFLIYFQGNSAPDKSGLPSDRFSAERTGGSVSTLTIQRTQQEDSAVYLCASSPGQGGNIQYFGAGTRLSVL.

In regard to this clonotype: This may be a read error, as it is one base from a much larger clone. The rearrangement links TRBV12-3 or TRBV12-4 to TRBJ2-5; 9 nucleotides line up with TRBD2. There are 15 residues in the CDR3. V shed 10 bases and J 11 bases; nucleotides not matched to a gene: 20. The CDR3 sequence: CATSGGVAGEDEQYF. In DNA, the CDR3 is TGTGCCACCTCGGGGGGAGTAGCGGGGGAGGATGAGCAGTACTTC.

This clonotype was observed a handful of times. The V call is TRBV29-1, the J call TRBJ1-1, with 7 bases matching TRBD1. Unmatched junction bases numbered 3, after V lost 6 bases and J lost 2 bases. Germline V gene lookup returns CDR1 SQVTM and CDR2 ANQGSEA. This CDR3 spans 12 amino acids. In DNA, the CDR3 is TGCAGCGTCGGACAGGCCAACACTGAAGCTTTCTTT. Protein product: CSVGQANTEAFF.

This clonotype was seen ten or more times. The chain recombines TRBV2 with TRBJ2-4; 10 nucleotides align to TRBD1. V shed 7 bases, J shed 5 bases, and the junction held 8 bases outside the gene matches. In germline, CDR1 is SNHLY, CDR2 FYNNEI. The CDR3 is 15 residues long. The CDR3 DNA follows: TGTGCCAGCAAATCTGGGACAGGGGACGAAAACATTCAGTACTTC. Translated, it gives CASKSGTGDENIQYF.

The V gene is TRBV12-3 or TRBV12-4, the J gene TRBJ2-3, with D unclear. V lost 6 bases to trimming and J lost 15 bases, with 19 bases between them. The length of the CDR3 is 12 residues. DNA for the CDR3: TGTGCCAGCAGGCCTAACACAGATATGGAATATTTT. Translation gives CASRPNTDMEYF.

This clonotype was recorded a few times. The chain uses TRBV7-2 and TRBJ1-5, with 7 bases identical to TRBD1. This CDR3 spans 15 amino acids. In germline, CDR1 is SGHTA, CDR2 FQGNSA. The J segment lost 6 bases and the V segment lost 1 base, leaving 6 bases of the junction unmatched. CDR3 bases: TGTGCCAGCAGCTTAGAACACAGGGGAAGTCAGCCCCAGCATTTT. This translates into CASSLEHRGSQPQHF. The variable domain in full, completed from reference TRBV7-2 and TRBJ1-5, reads GAGVSQSPSNKVTEKGKDVELRCDPISGHTALYWYRQSLGQGLEFLIYFQGNSAPDKSGLPSDRFSAERTGGSVSTLTIQRTQQEDSAVYLCASSLEHRGSQPQHFGDGTRLSIL.

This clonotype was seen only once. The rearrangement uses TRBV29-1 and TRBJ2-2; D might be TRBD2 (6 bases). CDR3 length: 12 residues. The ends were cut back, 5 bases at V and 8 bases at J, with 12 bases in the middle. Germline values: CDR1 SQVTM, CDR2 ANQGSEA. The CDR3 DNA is TGCAGCGTTCTTCTACGGGAGGGGGAGCTGTTTTTT. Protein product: CSVLLREGELFF.

As DNA, the CDR3 is TGCAGTGCTAGGCCCAGCGGGAGAATCTACAATGAGCAGTTCTTC. This codes for CSARPSGRIYNEQFF. The rearrangement uses TRBV20-1 and TRBJ2-1, with 8 nucleotides matching TRBD2. This CDR3 region has 15 residues. V dropped 3 bases and J dropped 3; count of bases not matched to a gene: 7. CDR1 DFQATT and CDR2 SNEGSKA come from the germline V gene (reference sequence).

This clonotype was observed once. For the CDR3, the DNA is TGCAGCGTTGGGGGGGTGGCGGCCTTAGAAAAACTGTTTTTT. This codes for CSVGGVAALEKLFF. This sequence joins TRBV29-1 and TRBJ1-4; possible D gene TRBD1, 5 bases. The CDR3 contains 14 residues. Between the trimmed V and J ends, which lost 4 bases and 8 bases, there was a span of 17 bases. The germline V gene encodes CDR1 SQVTM and CDR2 ANQGSEA.

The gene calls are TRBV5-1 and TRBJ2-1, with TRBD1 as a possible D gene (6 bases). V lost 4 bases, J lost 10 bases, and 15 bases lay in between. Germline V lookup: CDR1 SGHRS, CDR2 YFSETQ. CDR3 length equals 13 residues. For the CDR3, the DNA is TGCGCCAGCAGCGGACGGACAGAGGTCGAGCAGTTCTTC. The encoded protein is CASSGRTEVEQFF.

The CDR3 DNA is TGCGCCAGCAGCCACCCCGGGAAGGGGGCCTCCTACGAGCAGTACTTC. Encoded protein: CASSHPGKGASYEQYF. This chain uses TRBV4-1 with TRBJ2-7; 7 nucleotides match TRBD1. This CDR3 spans 16 amino acids. CDR1 is MGHRA and CDR2 is YSYEKL in the germline V gene. V dropped 3 bases and J dropped 0; count of bases not matched to a gene: 8.

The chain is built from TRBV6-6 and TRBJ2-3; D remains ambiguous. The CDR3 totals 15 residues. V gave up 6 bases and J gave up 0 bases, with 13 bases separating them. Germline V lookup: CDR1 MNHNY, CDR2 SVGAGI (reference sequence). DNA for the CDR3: TGTGCCAGCAGCGAGCCTCGTACGAGCACAGATACGCAGTATTTT. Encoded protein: CASSEPRTSTDTQYF.

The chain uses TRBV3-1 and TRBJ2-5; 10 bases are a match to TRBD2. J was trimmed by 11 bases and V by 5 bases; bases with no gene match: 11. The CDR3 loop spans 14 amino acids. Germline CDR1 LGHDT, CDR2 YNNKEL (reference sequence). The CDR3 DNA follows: TGTGCCAGCAGCATAGCGGGGGGTTACAATGAGCAGTACTTC. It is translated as CASSIAGGYNEQYF.

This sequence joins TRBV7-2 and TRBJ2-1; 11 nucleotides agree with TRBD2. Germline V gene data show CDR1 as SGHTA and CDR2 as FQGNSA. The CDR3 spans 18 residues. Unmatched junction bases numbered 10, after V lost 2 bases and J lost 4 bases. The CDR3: CASSLTTTSGDPYNEQFF. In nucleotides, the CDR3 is TGTGCCAGCAGCTTAACCACGACTAGCGGGGACCCGTACAATGAGCAGTTCTTC. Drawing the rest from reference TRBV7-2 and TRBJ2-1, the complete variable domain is GAGVSQSPSNKVTEKGKDVELRCDPISGHTALYWYRQSLGQGLEFLIYFQGNSAPDKSGLPSDRFSAERTGGSVSTLTIQRTQQEDSAVYLCASSLTTTSGDPYNEQFFGPGTRLTVL.

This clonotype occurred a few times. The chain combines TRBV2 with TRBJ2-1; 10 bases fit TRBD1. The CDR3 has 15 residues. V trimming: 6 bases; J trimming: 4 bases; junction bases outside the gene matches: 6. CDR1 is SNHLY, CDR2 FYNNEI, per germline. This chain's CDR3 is CASRADRGLYNEQFF. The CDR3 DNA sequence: TGTGCCAGCAGAGCAGACAGGGGGCTGTACAATGAGCAGTTCTTC.

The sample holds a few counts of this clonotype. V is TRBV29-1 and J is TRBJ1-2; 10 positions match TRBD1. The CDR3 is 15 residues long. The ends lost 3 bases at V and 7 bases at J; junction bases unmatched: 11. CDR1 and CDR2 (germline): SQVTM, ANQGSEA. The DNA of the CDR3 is TGCAGCGTTGAGGGGGACAGGGGTCCCGATCGTGGCTACACCTTC. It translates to CSVEGDRGPDRGYTF.

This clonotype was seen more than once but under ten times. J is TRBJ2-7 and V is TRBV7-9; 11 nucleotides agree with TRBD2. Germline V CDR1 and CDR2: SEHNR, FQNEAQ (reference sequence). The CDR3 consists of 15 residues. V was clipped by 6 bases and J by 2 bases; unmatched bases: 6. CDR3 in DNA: TGTGCCAGCAGTTTCACTAGCGGGAGAGCCTACGAGCAGTACTTC. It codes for CASSFTSGRAYEQYF.

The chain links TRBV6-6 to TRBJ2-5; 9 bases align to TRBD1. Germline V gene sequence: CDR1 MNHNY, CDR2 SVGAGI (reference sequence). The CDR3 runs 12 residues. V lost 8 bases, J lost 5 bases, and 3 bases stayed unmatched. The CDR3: CASLGTGETQYF. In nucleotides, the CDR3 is TGTGCCAGCCTAGGGACAGGGGAGACCCAGTACTTC.

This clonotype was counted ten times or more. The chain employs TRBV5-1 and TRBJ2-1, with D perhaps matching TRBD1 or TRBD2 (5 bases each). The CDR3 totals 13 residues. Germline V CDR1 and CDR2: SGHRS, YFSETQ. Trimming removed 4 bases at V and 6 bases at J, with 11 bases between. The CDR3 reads CASSLTGRNEQFF. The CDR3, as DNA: TGCGCCAGCAGCCTGACGGGGCGCAATGAGCAGTTCTTC.

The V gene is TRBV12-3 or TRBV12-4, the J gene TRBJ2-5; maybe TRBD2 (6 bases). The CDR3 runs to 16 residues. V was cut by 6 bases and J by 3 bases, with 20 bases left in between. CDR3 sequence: CASRPAGPTTKETQYF. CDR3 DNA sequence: TGTGCCAGCAGACCCGCGGGACCCACAACCAAAGAGACCCAGTACTTC.

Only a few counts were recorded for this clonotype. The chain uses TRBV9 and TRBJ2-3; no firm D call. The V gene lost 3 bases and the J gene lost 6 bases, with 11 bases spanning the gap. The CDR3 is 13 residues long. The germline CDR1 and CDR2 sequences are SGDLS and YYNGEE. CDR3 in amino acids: CASSGGRSDTQYF. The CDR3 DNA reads TGTGCCAGCAGCGGAGGTCGATCGGATACGCAGTATTTT.

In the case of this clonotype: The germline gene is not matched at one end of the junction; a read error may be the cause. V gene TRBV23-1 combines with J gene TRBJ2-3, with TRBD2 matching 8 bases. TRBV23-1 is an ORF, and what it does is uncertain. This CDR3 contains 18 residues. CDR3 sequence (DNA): TGCGCCAGCAGGCAGAATCAATGGCGGGAGGATCTCACAGGTACGCAGTATTTT. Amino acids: CASRQNQWREDLTGTQYF.

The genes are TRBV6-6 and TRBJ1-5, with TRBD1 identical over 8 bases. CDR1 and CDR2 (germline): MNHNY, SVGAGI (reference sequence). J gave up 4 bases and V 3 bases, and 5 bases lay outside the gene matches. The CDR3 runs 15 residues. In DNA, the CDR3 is TGTGCCAGCAGTTATCAGGGGGCGGGGAATCAGCCCCAGCATTTT. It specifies CASSYQGAGNQPQHF.

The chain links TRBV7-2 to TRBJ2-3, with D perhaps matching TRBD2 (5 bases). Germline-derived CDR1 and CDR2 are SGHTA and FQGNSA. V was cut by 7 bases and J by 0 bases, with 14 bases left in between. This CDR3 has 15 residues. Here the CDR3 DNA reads TGTGCCAGCAACACGGAGGCCCCTAGCACAGATACGCAGTATTTT. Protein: CASNTEAPSTDTQYF.

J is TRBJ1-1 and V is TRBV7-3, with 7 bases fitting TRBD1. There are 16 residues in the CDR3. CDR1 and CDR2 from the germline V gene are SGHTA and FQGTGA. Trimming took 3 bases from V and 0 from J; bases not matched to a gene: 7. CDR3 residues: CASSFMRGRMNTEAFF. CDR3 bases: TGTGCCAGCAGCTTTATGAGGGGGCGGATGAACACTGAAGCTTTCTTT.

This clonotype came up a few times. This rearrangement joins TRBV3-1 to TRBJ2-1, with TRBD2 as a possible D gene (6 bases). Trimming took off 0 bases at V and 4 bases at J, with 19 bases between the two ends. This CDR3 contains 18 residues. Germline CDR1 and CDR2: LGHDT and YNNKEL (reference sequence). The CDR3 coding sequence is TGTGCCAGCAGCCAAGATCCGGTTGGGGACTCCTTGTACAATGAGCAGTTCTTC. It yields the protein CASSQDPVGDSLYNEQFF.

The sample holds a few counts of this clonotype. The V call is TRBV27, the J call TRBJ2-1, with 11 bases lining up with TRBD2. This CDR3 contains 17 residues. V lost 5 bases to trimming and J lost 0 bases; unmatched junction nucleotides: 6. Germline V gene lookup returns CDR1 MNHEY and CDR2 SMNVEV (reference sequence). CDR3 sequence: CASSLISGRGSYNEQFF. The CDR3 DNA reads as TGTGCCAGCAGTCTAATTAGCGGGAGGGGCTCCTACAATGAGCAGTTCTTC.

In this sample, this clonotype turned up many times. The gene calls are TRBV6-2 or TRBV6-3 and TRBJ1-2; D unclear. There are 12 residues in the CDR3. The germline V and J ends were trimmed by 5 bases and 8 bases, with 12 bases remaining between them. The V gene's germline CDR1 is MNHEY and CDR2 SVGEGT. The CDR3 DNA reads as TGTGCCAGCAGTGAGACATCGAGAGGCTACACCTTC. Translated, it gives CASSETSRGYTF.

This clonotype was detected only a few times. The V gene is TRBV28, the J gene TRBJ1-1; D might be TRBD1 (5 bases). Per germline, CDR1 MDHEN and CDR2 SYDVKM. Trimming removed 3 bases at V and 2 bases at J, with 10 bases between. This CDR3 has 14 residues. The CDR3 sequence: CASSFDRPNTEAFF. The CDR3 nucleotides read TGTGCCAGCAGTTTCGACAGACCTAACACTGAAGCTTTCTTT. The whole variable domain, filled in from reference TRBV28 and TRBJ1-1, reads DVKVTQSSRYLVKRTGEKVFLECVQDMDHENMFWYRQDPGLGLRLIYFSYDVKMKEKGDIPEGYSVSREKKERFSLILESASTNQTSMYLCASSFDRPNTEAFFGQGTRLTVV.